The clone carrying this T cell receptor beta chain was detected a few times. The antigen remains undetermined. CDR1 and CDR2 (germline): SGHKS, YYEKEE (reference sequence). V shed 4 bases and J shed 0 bases, with 14 bases lying between them. The CDR3 is 15 residues long. Researchers sorted naive CD8 T cells as cells that were CD8+CD4-CCR7+CD45RA+. One entry per CDR3 protein results from TCRdb running MiXCR on the PCR reads. The table includes over 600,000 distinct CDR3 sequences, 15% to 20% detected once. These data originate in a study of molecular identifiers for immune sequencing clone quantification. Overall study context: The replicates split RNA from roughly 20,000 or 100,000 naive CD8 cells five ways and sequenced four. Findings and limits, study-wide: Same-barcode identical TCR molecules could make highly expanded clones look smaller than they are. Effector cells had over 98% of their molecules in clones above 20 RNA copies, while naive cells had under 1%.

Sequenced: naive CD8+ T cells from blood, with Jurkat cell RNA spiked in. Stated subset: FACS-sorted CD8+CD4-CCR7+CD45RA+ naive T cells. The chain carries TRBV5-5 and TRBJ2-7; D is uncertain. This clonotype was sampled from a human donor in good health. Some libraries in this study had Jurkat cell RNA spiked in. The CDR3 DNA is TGTGCCAGCAGCCGCAGTCCATTATCCTCCTACGAGCAGTACTTC. Amino acids: CASSRSPLSSYEQYF.